These 23 T cell receptor beta chains share one sample of origin, sequenced in a study of response to subunit inactivated influenza vaccine (dated by TCRdb to the late 2010s). The receptor library was made with RT-PCR. The instrument was an Illumina HiSeq 2500. Using fastp at Q25 and MiXCR, TCRdb reprocessed the public reads and kept productive beta chains. Each CDR3 protein gets just one entry, which takes the most common genes and DNA from the rows behind it. The sample data list about 190,000 distinct CDR3 sequences, and roughly an eighth of these were observed just once. Of the sample, roughly 25% is held by the ten largest clones. The sequencing used CD8+ T cells sorted from PBMCs, collected about 5 days after vaccination. These receptors originate from a man aged 50 to 60 who received an inactivated influenza vaccine. Donor details come from another sample of the same person, matched by shared clones.

This clonotype has just a few counts. The rearrangement links TRBV12-3 or TRBV12-4 to TRBJ2-5; D may be TRBD2 (7 bases). The CDR3 runs 12 residues. The V end was cut by 7 bases, the J end by 7 bases, with 13 bases between. CDR3 sequence reads: CASKGGGGTQYF. In nucleotides, the CDR3 is TGTGCCAGCAAGGGAGGGGGAGGGACCCAGTACTTC.

Only a few counts were recorded for this clonotype. The chain links TRBV28 to TRBJ2-3; the D gene is possibly TRBD2 (6 bases). Germline V lookup: CDR1 MDHEN, CDR2 SYDVKM. The germline V and J ends were trimmed by 3 bases and 8 bases, with 12 bases remaining between them. The CDR3 sequence is 13 residues long. CDR3 coding DNA: TGTGCCAGCAGTTTCGTGATGGGGGGTACGCAGTATTTT. Translation gives CASSFVMGGTQYF.

This clonotype occurred a few times. The chain is built from TRBV20-1 and TRBJ2-3; 12 nucleotides align to TRBD2. This CDR3 region has 20 residues. After removal of 3 bases from V and 0 bases from J, the junction contained 16 bases not matched to a gene. Germline V gene sequence: CDR1 DFQATT, CDR2 SNEGSKA (reference sequence). CDR3 protein: CSARLSSGRAETLSTDTQYF. CDR3 nucleotide sequence: TGCAGTGCTAGGCTCTCTAGCGGGAGGGCCGAAACTCTGAGCACAGATACGCAGTATTTT.

The chain recombines TRBV4-2 with TRBJ2-3, with D perhaps matching TRBD2 (7 bases). Germline V gene lookup returns CDR1 LGHNA and CDR2 YNFKEQ. V lost 4 bases to trimming and J lost 4 bases, with 15 bases between them. CDR3 length equals 15 residues. CDR3 bases: TGTGCCAGCAGCCCTGCGGGGGCCCAGGCAGATACGCAGTATTTT. Translated, it gives CASSPAGAQADTQYF.

This chain joins TRBV5-4 and TRBJ2-3; 14 nucleotides align to TRBD2. V trimming: 3 bases; J trimming: 2 bases; junction bases outside the gene matches: 8. The CDR3 is made up of 18 amino acids. The V gene's germline CDR1 is SGHNT and CDR2 YYREEE (reference sequence). This CDR3 is CASSSHGTSGRNTDTQYF. CDR3 in DNA: TGTGCCAGCAGCTCCCACGGGACTAGCGGGAGAAACACAGATACGCAGTATTTT.

The chain links TRBV11-2 to TRBJ2-2, with D perhaps TRBD2 (5 bases). This CDR3 contains 13 residues. The germline gives CDR1 SGHAT, CDR2 FQNNGV. V lost 0 bases to trimming and J lost 6 bases, with 5 bases between them. The CDR3 coding sequence is TGTGCCAGCAGCTTAGAGAGGGCCGGGGAGCTGTTTTTT. Its protein is CASSLERAGELFF.

The V call is TRBV30, the J call TRBJ1-1, with D hard to call. Trimming stripped 3 bases from V and 0 bases from J, with 8 bases between. This CDR3 spans 13 amino acids. Germline values: CDR1 GTSNPN, CDR2 SVGIG (reference sequence). CDR3 sequence reads: CAWRRHLNTEAFF. CDR3 nucleotides: TGTGCCTGGAGGAGGCATCTGAACACTGAAGCTTTCTTT.

This rearrangement joins TRBV5-6 to TRBJ1-2; D is undetermined. The CDR3 is 15 residues long. V lost 0 bases and J lost 0, with 9 bases in between. The germline V gene has CDR1 SGHDT and CDR2 YYEEEE. CDR3 sequence: CASSLEPRTNYGYTF. CDR3 in DNA: TGTGCCAGCAGCTTGGAACCCAGAACTAACTATGGCTACACCTTC.

The chain has TRBV29-1 and TRBJ2-1, with D unclear. Trimming removed 6 bases at V and 6 bases at J, with 9 bases between. CDR3 size: 11 residues. Germline values: CDR1 SQVTM, CDR2 ANQGSEA. In DNA form, the CDR3 reads TGCAGCGTCCGTGGTTCCAATGAGCAGTTCTTC. This gives the protein CSVRGSNEQFF.

This sequence joins TRBV21-1 and TRBJ2-4; the D call of TRBD1 is as the table states it, not checked on the DNA. TRBV21-1 is annotated as a pseudogene. The CDR3 covers 21 residues. CDR3 in DNA: TGTGCCAGCAGCAAAGAGGGAGAGGGGGTAAAAGGACCTTTAGCCAAAAACATTCAGTACTTC. It encodes CASSKEGEGVKGPLAKNIQYF.

This clonotype was counted only a few times. The chain combines TRBV4-2 with TRBJ2-2; 7 bases are shared with TRBD2. Germline assignment: CDR1 LGHNA and CDR2 YNFKEQ. The CDR3 has 15 amino acids. The V and J ends lost 4 bases and 6 bases, in that order; junction bases with no gene match: 8. The CDR3 bases are TGTGCCAGCAGCCTGGGCCAGCGGGGTTCCGGGGAGCTGTTTTTT. It yields the protein CASSLGQRGSGELFF.

This clonotype was observed a few times. V usage is TRBV11-2 and J usage is TRBJ2-1; perhaps TRBD2 as D (6 bases). V was cut by 5 bases and J by 2 bases, with 16 bases left in between. Per the germline V gene, CDR1 is SGHAT and CDR2 is FQNNGV. There are 16 residues in the CDR3. For the CDR3, the DNA is TGTGCCAGCAGCCCGCAGATGCGGGGAGCCTACAATGAGCAGTTCTTC. As protein: CASSPQMRGAYNEQFF.

The gene calls are TRBV4-1 and TRBJ1-5, with D perhaps TRBD1 (5 bases). The germline V and J ends were trimmed by 0 bases and 7 bases, with 10 bases remaining between them. CDR1 MGHRA and CDR2 YSYEKL come from the germline V gene. This CDR3 has 14 amino acids. In DNA form, the CDR3 reads TGCGCCAGCAGCCAAGACCTGACAGTGCAGCCCCAGCATTTT. As protein: CASSQDLTVQPQHF.

Many counts were recorded for this clonotype. The chain is built from TRBV7-2 and TRBJ2-4, with unresolved D. V was pared by 3 bases and J by 6 bases, with 15 bases between. The CDR3 sequence is 15 residues long. CDR1 and CDR2 from the germline V gene are SGHTA and FQGNSA. CDR3 amino acids: CASSFLFPGLNIQYF. The CDR3 DNA reads TGTGCCAGCAGCTTTTTATTCCCCGGGCTAAACATTCAGTACTTC.

This clonotype has just a few counts. The CDR3 DNA follows: TGTGCCAGCAGCAGGGACAGGGAGACCCAGTACTTC. Its protein is CASSRDRETQYF. The rearrangement joins TRBV6-2 or TRBV6-3 to TRBJ2-5; TRBD1 matches 8 bases. Germline-derived CDR1 and CDR2 are MNHEY and SVGEGT. This CDR3 comprises 12 residues. V dropped 6 bases and J dropped 5; count of bases not matched to a gene: 2.

This clonotype appeared a few times. This CDR3 reads CASSATGLNTEAFF. The CDR3 region has the DNA TGTGCCAGCAGCGCGACAGGCTTGAACACTGAAGCTTTCTTT. This chain uses TRBV9 with TRBJ1-1, with D perhaps matching TRBD1 (6 bases). Trimming took 3 bases from V and 0 from J, leaving 9 bases between them. Germline loops: CDR1 SGDLS, CDR2 YYNGEE. The CDR3 extends over 14 amino acids.

The genes are TRBV4-3 and TRBJ2-7; possibly TRBD1 or TRBD2 for D (6 bases each). Per germline, CDR1 LGHNA and CDR2 YSLEER. The CDR3 contains 16 residues. Trimming pared 0 bases from V and 4 bases from J, leaving 16 bases between. CDR3 sequence: CASSQDRGRGRYEQYF. The CDR3 bases are TGCGCCAGCAGCCAAGATCGGGGTCGGGGGCGGTACGAGCAGTACTTC.

A few counts support this clonotype. V is TRBV24-1 and J is TRBJ1-5, with 9 bases identical to TRBD1. J was trimmed by 6 bases and V by 4 bases; bases with no gene match: 9. The CDR3 is made up of 16 amino acids. Germline V gene sequence: CDR1 KGHDR, CDR2 SFDVKD. For the CDR3, the DNA is TGTGCCACCAGTGAACGAGGGACAGGGTGGGCTCAGCCCCAGCATTTT. Its translation: CATSERGTGWAQPQHF.

This clonotype was recorded at least ten times. This chain links TRBV9 with TRBJ2-7; 7 positions agree with TRBD1. V gave up 0 bases and J gave up 4 bases; unmatched junction bases: 7. CDR1 is SGDLS and CDR2 is YYNGEE in the germline V gene. This CDR3 is 15 amino acids long. The CDR3 region has the DNA TGTGCCAGCAGCGTAGAAGGCTCAGGGGGTTACGAGCAGTACTTC. It is translated as CASSVEGSGGYEQYF.

This clonotype came up a few times. The V call is TRBV12-3 or TRBV12-4, the J call TRBJ1-3; D not certain. The V end lost 3 bases, the J end lost 0 bases, and 12 bases lay between the germline ends. The CDR3 is made up of 16 amino acids. CDR3 sequence: CASSFPATRSGNTIYF. DNA for the CDR3: TGTGCCAGCAGTTTTCCCGCCACGCGCTCTGGAAACACCATATATTTT.

The chain is built from TRBV12-3 or TRBV12-4 and TRBJ2-1; D assignment may be TRBD1 or TRBD2 (5 bases each). The CDR3 covers 15 residues. Trimming removed 4 bases from V and 2 bases from J, with 12 bases in between. Written as DNA, the CDR3 is TGTGCCAGCAGTTCCCCGGGACGCACCTACAATGAGCAGTTCTTC. It yields the protein CASSSPGRTYNEQFF.

The chain couples TRBV5-1 to TRBJ2-1, with 8 positions matching TRBD1. The CDR3 is 15 residues long. The germline CDR1 and CDR2 sequences are SGHRS and YFSETQ. Germline trimming cut 0 bases from V and 8 bases from J; bases unmatched to any gene: 7. CDR3 coding DNA: TGCGCCAGCAGCTTGGCCCAGGGGGCTCTGTATGAGCAGTTCTTC. Its protein product is CASSLAQGALYEQFF.

This rearrangement joins TRBV7-9 to TRBJ2-2, with 8 bases lining up with TRBD2. The trim removed 6 bases at V and 6 bases at J, leaving 6 bases unmatched. The CDR3 covers 14 residues. The germline gives CDR1 SEHNR, CDR2 FQNEAQ (reference sequence). The CDR3 DNA reads TGTGCCAGCAGTAGCGGGGTAGGCCCCGGGGAGCTGTTTTTT. This encodes CASSSGVGPGELFF.